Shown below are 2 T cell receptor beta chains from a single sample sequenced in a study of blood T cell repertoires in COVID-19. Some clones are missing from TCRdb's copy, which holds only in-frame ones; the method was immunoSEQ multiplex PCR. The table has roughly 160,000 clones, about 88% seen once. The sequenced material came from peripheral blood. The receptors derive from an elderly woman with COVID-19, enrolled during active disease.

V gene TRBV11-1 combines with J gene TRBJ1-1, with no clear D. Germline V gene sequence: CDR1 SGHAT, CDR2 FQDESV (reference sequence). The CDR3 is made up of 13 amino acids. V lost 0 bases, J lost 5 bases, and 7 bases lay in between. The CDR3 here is CASSLASQTEAFF. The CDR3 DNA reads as TGTGCCAGCAGCTTAGCATCCCAAACTGAAGCTTTCTTT.

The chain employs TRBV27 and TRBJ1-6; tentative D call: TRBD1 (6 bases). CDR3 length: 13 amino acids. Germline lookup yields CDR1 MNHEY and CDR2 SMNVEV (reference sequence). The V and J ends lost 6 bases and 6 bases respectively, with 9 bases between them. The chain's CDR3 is CASREQGNSPLHF. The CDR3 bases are TGTGCCAGCAGAGAACAGGGTAATTCACCCCTCCACTTT.